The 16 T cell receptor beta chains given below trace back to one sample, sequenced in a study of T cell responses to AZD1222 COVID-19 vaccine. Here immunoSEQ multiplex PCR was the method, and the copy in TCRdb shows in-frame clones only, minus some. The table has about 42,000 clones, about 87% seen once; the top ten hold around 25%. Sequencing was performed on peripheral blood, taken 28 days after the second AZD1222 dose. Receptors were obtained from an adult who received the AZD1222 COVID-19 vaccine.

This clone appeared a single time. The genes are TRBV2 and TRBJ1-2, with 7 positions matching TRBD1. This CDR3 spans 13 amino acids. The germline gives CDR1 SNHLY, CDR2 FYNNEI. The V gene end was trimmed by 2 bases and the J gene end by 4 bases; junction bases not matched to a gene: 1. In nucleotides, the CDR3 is TGTGCCAGCAGTGAACAGGGGGGCTATGGCTACACCTTC. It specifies CASSEQGGYGYTF.

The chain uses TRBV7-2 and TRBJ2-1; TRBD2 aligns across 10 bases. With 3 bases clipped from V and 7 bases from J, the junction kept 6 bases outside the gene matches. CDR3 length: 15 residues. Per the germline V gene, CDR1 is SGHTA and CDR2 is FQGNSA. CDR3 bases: TGTGCCAGCAGCTTCTGGCTAGCGGGAGAGAATGAGCAGTTCTTC. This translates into CASSFWLAGENEQFF.

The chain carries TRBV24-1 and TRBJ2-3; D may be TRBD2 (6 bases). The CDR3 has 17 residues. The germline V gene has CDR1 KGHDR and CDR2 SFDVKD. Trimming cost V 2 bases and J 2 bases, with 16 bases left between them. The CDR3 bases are TGTGCCACCAGTGATTCCGGACGGGGGAAACTCACAGATACGCAGTATTTT. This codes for CATSDSGRGKLTDTQYF.

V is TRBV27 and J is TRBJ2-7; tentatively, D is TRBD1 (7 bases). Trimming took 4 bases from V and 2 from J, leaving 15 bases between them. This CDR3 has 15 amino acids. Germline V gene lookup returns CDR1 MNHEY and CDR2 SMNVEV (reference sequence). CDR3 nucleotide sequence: TGTGCCAGCAGTTCCCCGGGACAGCGGGCCTACGAGCAGTACTTC. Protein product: CASSSPGQRAYEQYF.

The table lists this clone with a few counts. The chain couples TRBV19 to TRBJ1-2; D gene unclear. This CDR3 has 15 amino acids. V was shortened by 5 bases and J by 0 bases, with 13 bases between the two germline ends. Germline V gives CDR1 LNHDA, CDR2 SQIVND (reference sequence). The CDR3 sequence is CASSSGLTANYGYTF. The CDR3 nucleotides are TGTGCCAGTAGTTCCGGCCTCACAGCTAACTATGGCTACACCTTC. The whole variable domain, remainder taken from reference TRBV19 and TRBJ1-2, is DGGITQSPKYLFRKEGQNVTLSCEQNLNHDAMYWYRQDPGQGLRLIYYSQIVNDFQKGDIAEGYSVSREKKESFPLTVTSAQKNPTAFYLCASSSGLTANYGYTFGSGTRLTVV.

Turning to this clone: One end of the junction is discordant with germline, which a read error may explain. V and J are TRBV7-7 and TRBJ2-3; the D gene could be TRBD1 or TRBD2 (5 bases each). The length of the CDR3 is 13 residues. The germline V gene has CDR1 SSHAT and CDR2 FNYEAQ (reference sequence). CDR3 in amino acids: CASSLDRDDTQYF. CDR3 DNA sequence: TGTGCTAGCAGCCTAGATCGGGACGATACGCAGTATTTT.

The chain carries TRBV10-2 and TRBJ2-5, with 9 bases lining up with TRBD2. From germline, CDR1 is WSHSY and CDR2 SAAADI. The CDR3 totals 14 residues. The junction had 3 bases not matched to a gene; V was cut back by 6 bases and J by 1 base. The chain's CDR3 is CASRLAGIQETQYF. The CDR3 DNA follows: TGCGCCAGCAGACTAGCGGGTATCCAAGAGACCCAGTACTTC.

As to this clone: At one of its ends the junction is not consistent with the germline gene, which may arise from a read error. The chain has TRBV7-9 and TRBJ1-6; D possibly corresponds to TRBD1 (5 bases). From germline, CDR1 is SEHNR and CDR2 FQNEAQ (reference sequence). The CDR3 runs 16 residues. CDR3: CASSPRRDSYNSPLHF. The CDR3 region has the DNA TGTGCCAGCAGCCCCCGGAGGGACTCCTATAATTCACCCCTCCACTTC.

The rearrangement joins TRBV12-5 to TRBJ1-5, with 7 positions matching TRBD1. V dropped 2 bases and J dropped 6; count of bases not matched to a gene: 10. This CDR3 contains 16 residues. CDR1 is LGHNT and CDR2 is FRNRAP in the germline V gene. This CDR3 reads CASGLSFGTAFQPQHF. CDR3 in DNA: TGTGCTAGTGGTTTGAGTTTCGGGACAGCTTTTCAGCCCCAGCATTTT.

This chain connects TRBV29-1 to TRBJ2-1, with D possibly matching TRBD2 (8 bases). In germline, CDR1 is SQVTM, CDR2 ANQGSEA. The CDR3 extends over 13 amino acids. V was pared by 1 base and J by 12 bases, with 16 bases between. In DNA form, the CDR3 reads TGCAGCGTTGAAGGACGGGAGGGGGCTGGGCAGTTCTTC. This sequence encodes CSVEGREGAGQFF.

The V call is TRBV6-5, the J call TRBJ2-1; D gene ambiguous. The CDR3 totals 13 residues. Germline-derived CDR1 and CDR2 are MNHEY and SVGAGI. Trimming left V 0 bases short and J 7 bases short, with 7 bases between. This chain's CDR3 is CASSYSNKNEQFF. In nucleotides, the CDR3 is TGTGCCAGCAGTTACTCGAATAAGAATGAGCAGTTCTTC.

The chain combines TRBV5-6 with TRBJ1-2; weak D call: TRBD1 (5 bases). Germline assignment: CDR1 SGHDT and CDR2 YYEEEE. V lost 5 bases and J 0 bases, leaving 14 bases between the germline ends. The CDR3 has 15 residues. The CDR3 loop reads CASRGATATNYGYTF. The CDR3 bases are TGTGCCAGCAGAGGGGCGACAGCGACTAACTATGGCTACACCTTC.

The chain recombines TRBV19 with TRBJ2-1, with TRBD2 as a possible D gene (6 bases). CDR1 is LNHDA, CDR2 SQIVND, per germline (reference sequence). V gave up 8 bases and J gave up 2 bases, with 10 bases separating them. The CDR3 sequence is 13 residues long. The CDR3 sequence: CASREWPYNEQFF. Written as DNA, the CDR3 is TGTGCCAGTCGGGAGTGGCCCTACAATGAGCAGTTCTTC.

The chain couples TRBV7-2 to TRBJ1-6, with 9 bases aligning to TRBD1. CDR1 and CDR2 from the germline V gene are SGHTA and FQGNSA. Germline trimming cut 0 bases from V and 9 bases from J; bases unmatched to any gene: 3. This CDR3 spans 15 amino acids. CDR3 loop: CASSLARGQGSPLHF. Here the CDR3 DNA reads TGTGCCAGCAGCTTAGCGCGGGGACAGGGTTCACCCCTCCACTTT.

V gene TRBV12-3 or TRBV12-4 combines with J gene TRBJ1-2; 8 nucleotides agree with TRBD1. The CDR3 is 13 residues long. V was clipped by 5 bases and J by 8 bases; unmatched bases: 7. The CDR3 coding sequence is TGTGCCAGCAGTGCAGGGGGCGCGAGGGGCTACACCTTC. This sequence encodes CASSAGGARGYTF.

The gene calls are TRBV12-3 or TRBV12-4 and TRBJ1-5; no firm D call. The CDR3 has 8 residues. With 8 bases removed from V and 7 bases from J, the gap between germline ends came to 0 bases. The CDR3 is CASQPQHF. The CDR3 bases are TGTGCCAGCCAGCCCCAGCATTTT.